These 21 T cell receptor beta chains originate from one sample sequenced in a study of Tregs in tolerant kidney transplant recipients. Using immunoSEQ multiplex PCR, the repertoire was profiled, and TCRdb retains in-frame clones only, with some absent. Of tens of thousands of clones listed, approximately 88% were seen once; the top ten hold around 0.38%. The specimen comprised CD4+ T cells from blood, sampled before the transplant. These receptors all come from a human donor who received a combined kidney and bone marrow transplant.

The genes are TRBV5-1 and TRBJ2-1; D ambiguous. The V end lost 1 base, the J end lost 0 bases, and 5 bases lay between the germline ends. Germline assignment: CDR1 SGHRS and CDR2 YFSETQ. CDR3 length: 14 residues. CDR3 bases: TGCGCCAGCAGCTTGACTCTCTCCTACAATGAGCAGTTCTTC. It is translated as CASSLTLSYNEQFF.

This clone was observed a single time. The V and J genes are TRBV28 and TRBJ2-7; the D gene is possibly TRBD1 (6 bases). The CDR3 totals 14 residues. V was clipped by 7 bases and J by 5 bases, with 18 bases between them. The germline V gene has CDR1 MDHEN and CDR2 SYDVKM. The CDR3 bases are TGTGCCAGCATACCGGGCAGGGGACCCAACGAGCAGTACTTC. Protein sequence: CASIPGRGPNEQYF.

The chain uses TRBV5-4 and TRBJ2-7; D unclear. Germline CDR1 is SGHNT and CDR2 is YYREEE (reference sequence). Trimming removed 4 bases at V and 4 bases at J, with 9 bases between. The CDR3 extends over 12 amino acids. Written as DNA, the CDR3 is TGTGCCAGCAGCGCCGCCGGGTACGAGCAGTACTTC. Its protein is CASSAAGYEQYF.

V and J are TRBV27 and TRBJ2-5; tentatively, D is TRBD2 (5 bases). This CDR3 has 15 amino acids. Trimming took 6 bases from V and 4 from J, leaving 18 bases between them. Per the germline V gene, CDR1 is MNHEY and CDR2 is SMNVEV (reference sequence). The chain's CDR3 is CASRPLRVQRETQYF. Here the CDR3 DNA reads TGTGCCAGCAGGCCCCTGAGGGTGCAACGAGAGACCCAGTACTTC.

This chain joins TRBV2 and TRBJ1-5, with D uncertain. The CDR3 extends over 12 amino acids. V was shortened by 4 bases and J by 3 bases, with 4 bases between the two germline ends. The germline V gene encodes CDR1 SNHLY and CDR2 FYNNEI. CDR3 nucleotide sequence: TGTGCCAGCAGTGGCGACAATCAGCCCCAGCATTTT. Its translation: CASSGDNQPQHF.

The count of this clone is one. The V gene is TRBV28, the J gene TRBJ2-3, with D perhaps matching TRBD2 (5 bases). CDR3 length: 13 residues. The germline V and J ends were trimmed by 5 bases and 9 bases, with 15 bases remaining between them. Germline assignment: CDR1 MDHEN and CDR2 SYDVKM. The CDR3 nucleotides are TGTGCCAGCAGTACGCGTCCCTGGGAGACGCAGTATTTT. The encoded protein is CASSTRPWETQYF.

This chain uses TRBV27 with TRBJ2-7; D might be TRBD1 (6 bases). The CDR3 extends over 17 amino acids. The V end was cut by 4 bases, the J end by 0 bases, with 19 bases between. Per germline, CDR1 MNHEY and CDR2 SMNVEV (reference sequence). CDR3 nucleotides: TGTGCCAGCAGTTCATATGGATGGACAGCCCACTCCTACGAGCAGTACTTC. Translating gives CASSSYGWTAHSYEQYF.

The chain joins TRBV9 to TRBJ2-2; 8 bases are a match to TRBD1. Unmatched junction bases numbered 4, after V lost 2 bases and J lost 1 base. The CDR3 is made up of 16 amino acids. Germline V gene data show CDR1 as SGDLS and CDR2 as YYNGEE. In DNA form, the CDR3 reads TGTGCCAGCAGCGTTACCGGGACAGGGAACACCGGGGAGCTGTTTTTT. Translation gives CASSVTGTGNTGELFF.

This clone was counted between two and nine times. For the CDR3, the DNA is TGTGCCAGCAGCTTGGACAGCTCCTACAATGAGCAGTTCTTC. Protein product: CASSLDSSYNEQFF. The chain recombines TRBV7-9 with TRBJ2-1; TRBD1 is a possible D gene (6 bases). Trimming removed 3 bases at V and 0 bases at J, with 6 bases between. Germline V CDR1 and CDR2: SEHNR, FQNEAQ (reference sequence). This CDR3 region has 14 residues.

The chain links TRBV30 to TRBJ1-5; D is unclear. The CDR3 is 13 residues long. The V gene's germline CDR1 is GTSNPN and CDR2 SVGIG (reference sequence). The V end lost 0 bases, the J end lost 6 bases, and 9 bases lay between the germline ends. The CDR3, as DNA: TGTGCCTGGAGTGTAGGCCAGGCTCAGCCCCAGCATTTT. This sequence encodes CAWSVGQAQPQHF.

The chain joins TRBV28 to TRBJ1-1, with D possibly matching TRBD1 (6 bases). The CDR3 has 14 residues. Germline values: CDR1 MDHEN, CDR2 SYDVKM. The germline V and J ends were trimmed by 1 base and 4 bases, with 10 bases remaining between them. For the CDR3, the DNA is TGTGCCAGCAGTTTATCACAGGGAGTCACTGAAGCTTTCTTT. Protein product: CASSLSQGVTEAFF.

This clone was detected only once. The J gene is TRBJ1-5, the V gene TRBV30, with 9 bases matching TRBD1. Germline trimming cut 2 bases from V and 3 bases from J; bases unmatched to any gene: 8. CDR1 is GTSNPN and CDR2 is SVGIG in the germline V gene (reference sequence). The CDR3 has 16 amino acids. The CDR3 spells CAWSPGDRDYNQPQHF. The CDR3 DNA follows: TGTGCCTGGAGTCCAGGGGACAGGGACTACAATCAGCCCCAGCATTTT.

The chain carries TRBV4-2 and TRBJ2-5; no definite D call. The CDR3 has 13 residues. Trimming took 0 bases from V and 4 from J, leaving 6 bases between them. Germline values: CDR1 LGHNA, CDR2 YNFKEQ. CDR3 sequence: CASSQDGGETQYF. The DNA for the CDR3 is TGTGCCAGCAGCCAAGACGGCGGAGAGACCCAGTACTTC.

The genes are TRBV30 and TRBJ2-3; D perhaps matches TRBD2 (6 bases). The V end lost 6 bases, the J end lost 1 base, and 14 bases lay between the germline ends. The CDR3 has 14 amino acids. The germline V gene encodes CDR1 GTSNPN and CDR2 SVGIG (reference sequence). CDR3 region: CACRREGGTDTQYF. The CDR3 DNA sequence: TGTGCCTGCCGGAGGGAAGGGGGCACAGATACGCAGTATTTT.

This clone was counted a single time. V is TRBV7-9 and J is TRBJ2-7; D possibly corresponds to TRBD1 (6 bases). CDR1 is SEHNR, CDR2 FQNEAQ, per germline (reference sequence). The CDR3 runs 15 residues. The V end lost 5 bases, the J end lost 3 bases, and 17 bases lay between the germline ends. Here the CDR3 reads CASSPGAGEHYEQYF. The CDR3, as DNA: TGTGCCAGCAGCCCTGGGGCAGGGGAGCACTACGAGCAGTACTTC.

The chain combines TRBV15 with TRBJ2-2, with D perhaps TRBD2 (6 bases). The germline V gene has CDR1 LNHNV and CDR2 YYDKDF (reference sequence). CDR3 length equals 16 residues. V was shortened by 0 bases and J by 4 bases, with 12 bases between the two germline ends. The CDR3 sequence is CATSRDLSGSTGELFF. The CDR3 nucleotides are TGTGCCACCAGCAGAGATCTTAGCGGAAGCACCGGGGAGCTGTTTTTT.

The gene calls are TRBV5-1 and TRBJ2-7; TRBD2 is a possible D gene (5 bases). Germline assignment: CDR1 SGHRS and CDR2 YFSETQ. Trimming pared 3 bases from V and 2 bases from J, leaving 18 bases between. The CDR3 length is 16 residues. The CDR3 protein is CASSWRAQSTAYEQYF. DNA for the CDR3: TGCGCCAGCAGCTGGCGGGCACAGTCAACAGCCTACGAGCAGTACTTC.

This clone came up a few times. The chain couples TRBV7-8 to TRBJ2-7; 8 bases are a match to TRBD1. The germline V gene has CDR1 SGHVS and CDR2 FQNEAQ. The CDR3 covers 15 residues. The V gene end was trimmed by 8 bases and the J gene end by 2 bases; junction bases not matched to a gene: 11. CDR3 protein: CASHRDRLETYEQYF. CDR3 sequence (DNA): TGTGCCAGCCACCGGGACAGGTTGGAAACCTACGAGCAGTACTTC. Full variable domain (remainder filled in from reference TRBV7-8 and TRBJ2-7): GAGVSQSPRYKVAKRGQDVALRCDPISGHVSLFWYQQALGQGPEFLTYFQNEAQLDKSGLPSDRFFAERPEGSVSTLKIQRTQQEDSAVYLCASHRDRLETYEQYFGPGTRLTVT.

The chain couples TRBV6-1 to TRBJ2-6, with a possible D match to TRBD2 (5 bases). Germline V gives CDR1 MNHNS, CDR2 SASEGT. Trimming took off 6 bases at V and 2 bases at J, with 11 bases between the two ends. The CDR3 extends over 15 amino acids. CDR3 region: CASSLPGTGANVLTF. DNA of the CDR3: TGTGCCAGCAGCCTACCGGGGACTGGGGCCAACGTCCTGACTTTC.

This chain links TRBV19 with TRBJ2-3; D is undetermined. The CDR3 covers 13 residues. Germline V gene lookup returns CDR1 LNHDA and CDR2 SQIVND (reference sequence). Trimming removed 6 bases from V and 1 base from J, with 8 bases in between. The CDR3 reads CASSPAGTDTQYF. CDR3 sequence (DNA): TGTGCCAGTAGCCCCGCGGGCACAGATACGCAGTATTTT. Using reference TRBV19 and TRBJ2-3 for the parts outside the CDR3, the full variable domain is DGGITQSPKYLFRKEGQNVTLSCEQNLNHDAMYWYRQDPGQGLRLIYYSQIVNDFQKGDIAEGYSVSREKKESFPLTVTSAQKNPTAFYLCASSPAGTDTQYFGPGTRLTVL.

The chain combines TRBV2 with TRBJ2-7; TRBD1 aligns across 7 bases. Per the germline V gene, CDR1 is SNHLY and CDR2 is FYNNEI. This CDR3 is 18 amino acids long. V lost 2 bases, J lost 4 bases, and 17 bases stayed unmatched. The CDR3 bases are TGTGCCAGCAGTGAAAGTGGCGACAGGGCAAAGAGAATTTACGAGCAGTACTTC. It specifies CASSESGDRAKRIYEQYF.